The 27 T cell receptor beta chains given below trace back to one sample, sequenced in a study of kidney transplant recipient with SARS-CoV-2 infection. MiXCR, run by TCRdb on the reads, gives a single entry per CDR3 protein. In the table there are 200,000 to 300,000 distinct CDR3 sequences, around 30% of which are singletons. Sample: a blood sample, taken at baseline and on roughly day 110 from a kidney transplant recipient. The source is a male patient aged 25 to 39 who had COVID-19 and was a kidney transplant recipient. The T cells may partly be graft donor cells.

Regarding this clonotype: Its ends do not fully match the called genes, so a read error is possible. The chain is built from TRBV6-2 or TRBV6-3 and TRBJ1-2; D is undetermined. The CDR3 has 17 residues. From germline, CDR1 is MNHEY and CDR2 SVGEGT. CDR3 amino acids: CAGSGTFCIGKTYGYTF. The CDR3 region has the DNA TGTGCCGGCAGTGGAACATTCTGCATCGGAAAGACCTATGGCTACACCTTC.

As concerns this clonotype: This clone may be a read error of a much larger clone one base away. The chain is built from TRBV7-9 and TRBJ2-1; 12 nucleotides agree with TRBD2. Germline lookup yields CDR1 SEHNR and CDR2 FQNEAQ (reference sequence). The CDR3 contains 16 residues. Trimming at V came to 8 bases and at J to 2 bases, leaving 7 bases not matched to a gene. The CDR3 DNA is TGTGCCAGCGGCACTCTAGCGGGAGGGCCCTACAATGAGCAGTTCTTC. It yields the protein CASGTLAGGPYNEQFF.

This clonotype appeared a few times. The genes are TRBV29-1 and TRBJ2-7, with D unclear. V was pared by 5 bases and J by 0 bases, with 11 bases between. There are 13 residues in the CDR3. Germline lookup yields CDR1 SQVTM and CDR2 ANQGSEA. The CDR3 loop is CSVRPLSSYEQYF. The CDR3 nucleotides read TGCAGCGTTAGGCCCCTAAGCTCCTACGAGCAGTACTTC.

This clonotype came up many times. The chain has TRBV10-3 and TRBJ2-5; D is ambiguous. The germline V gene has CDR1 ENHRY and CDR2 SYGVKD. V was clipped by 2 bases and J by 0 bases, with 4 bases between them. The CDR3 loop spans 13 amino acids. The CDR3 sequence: CAISENYQETQYF. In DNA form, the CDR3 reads TGTGCCATCAGTGAGAACTACCAAGAGACCCAGTACTTC.

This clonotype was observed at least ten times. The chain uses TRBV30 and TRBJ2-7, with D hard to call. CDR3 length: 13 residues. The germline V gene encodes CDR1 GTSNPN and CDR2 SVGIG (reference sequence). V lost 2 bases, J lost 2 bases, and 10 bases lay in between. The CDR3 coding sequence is TGTGCCTGGAGTCCCCAGCACCCCTACGAGCAGTACTTC. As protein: CAWSPQHPYEQYF.

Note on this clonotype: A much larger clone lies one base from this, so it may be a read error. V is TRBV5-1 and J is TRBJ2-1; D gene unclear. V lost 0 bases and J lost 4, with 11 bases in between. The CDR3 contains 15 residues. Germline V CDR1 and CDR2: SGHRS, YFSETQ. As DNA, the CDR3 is TGCGCCAGCAGCTTGGGACCCGAACCTTACAATGAGCAGTTCTTC. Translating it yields CASSLGPEPYNEQFF.

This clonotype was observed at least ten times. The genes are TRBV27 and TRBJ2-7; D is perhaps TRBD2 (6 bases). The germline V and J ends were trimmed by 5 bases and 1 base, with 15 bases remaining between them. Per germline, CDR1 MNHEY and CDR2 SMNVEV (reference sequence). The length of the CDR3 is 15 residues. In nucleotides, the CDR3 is TGTGCCAGCAGTCAAGACTCCGGGAGTTCCTACGAGCAGTACTTC. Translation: CASSQDSGSSYEQYF.

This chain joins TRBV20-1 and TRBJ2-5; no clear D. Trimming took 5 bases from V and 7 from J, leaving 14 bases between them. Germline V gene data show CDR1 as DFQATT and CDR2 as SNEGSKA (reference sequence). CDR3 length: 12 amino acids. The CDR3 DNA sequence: TGCAGTGCTGTTGGGAAAGAAGGGACCCAGTACTTC. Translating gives CSAVGKEGTQYF.

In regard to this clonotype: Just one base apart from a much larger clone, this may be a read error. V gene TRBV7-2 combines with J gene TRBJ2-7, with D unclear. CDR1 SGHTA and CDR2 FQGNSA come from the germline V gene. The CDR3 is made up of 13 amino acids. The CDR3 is CASSLVLLHPQHF. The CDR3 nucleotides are TGTGCCAGCAGCTTAGTACTCCTCCATCCACAGCACTTC.

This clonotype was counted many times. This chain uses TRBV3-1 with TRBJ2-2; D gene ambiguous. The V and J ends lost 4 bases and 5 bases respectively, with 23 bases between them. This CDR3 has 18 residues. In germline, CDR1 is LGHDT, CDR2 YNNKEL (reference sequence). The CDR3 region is CASSLLNPISGLTGELFF. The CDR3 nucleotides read TGTGCCAGCAGCCTGCTGAATCCCATTTCAGGCTTGACCGGGGAGCTGTTTTTT.

The CDR3 DNA reads as TGTGCCAGCAGTGGGTCTTCCTGGCTACAAAGTCGGGCCAACGTCCTGACTTTC. Its translation is CASSGSSWLQSRANVLTF. This rearrangement joins TRBV27 to TRBJ2-6; D remains unclear. The CDR3 length is 18 residues. V lost 5 bases to trimming and J lost 5 bases, with 22 bases between them. Germline CDR1 MNHEY, CDR2 SMNVEV (reference sequence).

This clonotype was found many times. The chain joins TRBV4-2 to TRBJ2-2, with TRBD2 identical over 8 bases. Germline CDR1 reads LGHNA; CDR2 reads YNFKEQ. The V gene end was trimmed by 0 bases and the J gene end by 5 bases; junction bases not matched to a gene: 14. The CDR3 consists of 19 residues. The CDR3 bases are TGTGCCAGCAGCCAAGACCCAGCGGGAGCCCTGGGAGAAACCGGGGAGCTGTTTTTT. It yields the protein CASSQDPAGALGETGELFF.

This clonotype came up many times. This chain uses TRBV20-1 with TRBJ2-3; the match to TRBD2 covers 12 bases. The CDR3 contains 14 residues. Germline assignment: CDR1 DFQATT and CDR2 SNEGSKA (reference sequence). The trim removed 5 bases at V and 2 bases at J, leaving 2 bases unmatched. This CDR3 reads CSALAGGITDTQYF. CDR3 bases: TGCAGTGCTCTAGCGGGAGGGATCACAGATACGCAGTATTTT.

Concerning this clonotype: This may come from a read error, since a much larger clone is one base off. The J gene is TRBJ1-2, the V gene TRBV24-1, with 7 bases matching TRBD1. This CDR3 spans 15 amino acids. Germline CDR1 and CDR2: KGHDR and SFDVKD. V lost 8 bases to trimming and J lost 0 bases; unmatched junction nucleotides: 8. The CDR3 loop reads CATNDAGTANYGYTF. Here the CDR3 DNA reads TGTGCCACCAATGACGCCGGGACAGCTAACTATGGCTACACCTTC.

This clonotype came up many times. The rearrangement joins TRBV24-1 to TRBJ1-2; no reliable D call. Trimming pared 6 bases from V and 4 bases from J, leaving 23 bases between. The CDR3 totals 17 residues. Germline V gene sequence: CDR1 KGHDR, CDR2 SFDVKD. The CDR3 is CATSFRTSTRKTYGYTF. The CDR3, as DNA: TGTGCCACCAGTTTCCGGACTAGTACCAGAAAGACCTATGGCTACACCTTC.

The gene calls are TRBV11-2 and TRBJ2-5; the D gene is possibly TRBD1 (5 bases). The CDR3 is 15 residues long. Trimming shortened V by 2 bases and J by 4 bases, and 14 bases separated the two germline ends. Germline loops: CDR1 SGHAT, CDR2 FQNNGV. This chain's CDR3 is CASSLRTPSGETQYF. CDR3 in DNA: TGTGCCAGCAGCTTACGGACACCGAGTGGAGAGACCCAGTACTTC.

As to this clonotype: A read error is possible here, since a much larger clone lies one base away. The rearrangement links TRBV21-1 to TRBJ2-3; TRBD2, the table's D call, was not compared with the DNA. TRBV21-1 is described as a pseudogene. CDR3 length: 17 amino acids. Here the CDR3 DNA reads TGTGCCAGCAGTGCGGAGCTAGCTACAGTCACGCAAGATACGCAGTATTTT. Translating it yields CASSAELATVTQDTQYF.

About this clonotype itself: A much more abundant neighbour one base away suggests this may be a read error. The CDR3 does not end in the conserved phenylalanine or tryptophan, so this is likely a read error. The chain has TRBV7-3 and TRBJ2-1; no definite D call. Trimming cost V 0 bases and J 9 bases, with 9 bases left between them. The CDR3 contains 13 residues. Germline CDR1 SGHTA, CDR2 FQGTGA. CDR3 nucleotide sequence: TGTGCCAGCAGCTTAACTGAGTTCACTGAGCAGTTCCTC. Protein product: CASSLTEFTEQFL.

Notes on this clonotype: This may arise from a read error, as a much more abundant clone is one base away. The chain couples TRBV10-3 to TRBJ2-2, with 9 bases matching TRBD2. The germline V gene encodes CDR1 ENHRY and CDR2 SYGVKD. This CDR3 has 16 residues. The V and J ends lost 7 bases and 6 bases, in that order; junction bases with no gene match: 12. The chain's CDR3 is CAIMGTSRSDAGELFF. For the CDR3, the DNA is TGTGCCATCATGGGGACTAGCAGGAGTGATGCCGGGGAGCTGTTTTTT.

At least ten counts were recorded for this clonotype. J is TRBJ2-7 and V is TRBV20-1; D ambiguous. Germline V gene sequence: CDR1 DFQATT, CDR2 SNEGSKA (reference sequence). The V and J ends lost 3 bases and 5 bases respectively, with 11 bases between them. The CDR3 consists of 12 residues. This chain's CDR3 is CSASGQPHEQYF. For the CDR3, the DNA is TGCAGTGCTAGTGGCCAGCCCCACGAGCAGTACTTC.

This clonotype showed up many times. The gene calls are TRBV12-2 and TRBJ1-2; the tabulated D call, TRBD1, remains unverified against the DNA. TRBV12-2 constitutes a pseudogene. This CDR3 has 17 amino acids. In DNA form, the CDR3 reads TGTGCAAGTCGCTGTGGGGCGACTCCACGAAAGACCTATGGCTACACCTTC. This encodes CASRCGATPRKTYGYTF.

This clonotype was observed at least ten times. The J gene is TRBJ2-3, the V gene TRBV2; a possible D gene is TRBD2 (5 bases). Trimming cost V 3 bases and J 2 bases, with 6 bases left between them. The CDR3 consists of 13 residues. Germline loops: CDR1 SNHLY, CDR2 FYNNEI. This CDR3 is CASSERVTDTQYF. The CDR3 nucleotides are TGTGCCAGCAGTGAGCGGGTCACAGATACGCAGTATTTT.

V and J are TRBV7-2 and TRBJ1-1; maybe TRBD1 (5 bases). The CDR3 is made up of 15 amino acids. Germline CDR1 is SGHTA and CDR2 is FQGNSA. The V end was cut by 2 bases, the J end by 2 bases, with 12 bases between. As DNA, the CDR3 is TGTGCCAGCAGCTTACCAGGGCTAGGAAACACTGAAGCTTTCTTT. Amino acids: CASSLPGLGNTEAFF. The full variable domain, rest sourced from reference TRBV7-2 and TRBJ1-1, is GAGVSQSPSNKVTEKGKDVELRCDPISGHTALYWYRQSLGQGLEFLIYFQGNSAPDKSGLPSDRFSAERTGGSVSTLTIQRTQQEDSAVYLCASSLPGLGNTEAFFGQGTRLTVV.

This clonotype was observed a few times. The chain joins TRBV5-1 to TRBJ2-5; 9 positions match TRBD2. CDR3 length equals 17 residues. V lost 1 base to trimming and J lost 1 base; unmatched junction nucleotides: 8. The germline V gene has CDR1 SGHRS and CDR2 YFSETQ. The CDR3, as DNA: TGCGCCAGCAGCTTGCGGCGGGGGGGCTTACCCCAAGAGACCCAGTACTTC. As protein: CASSLRRGGLPQETQYF.

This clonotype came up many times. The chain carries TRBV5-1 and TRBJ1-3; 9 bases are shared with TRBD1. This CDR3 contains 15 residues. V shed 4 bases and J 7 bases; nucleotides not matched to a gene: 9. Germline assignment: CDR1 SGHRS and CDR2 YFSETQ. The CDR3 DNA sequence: TGCGCCAGCAGCATCGGGACAGGGCTTTCGAACACCATATATTTT. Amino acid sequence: CASSIGTGLSNTIYF.

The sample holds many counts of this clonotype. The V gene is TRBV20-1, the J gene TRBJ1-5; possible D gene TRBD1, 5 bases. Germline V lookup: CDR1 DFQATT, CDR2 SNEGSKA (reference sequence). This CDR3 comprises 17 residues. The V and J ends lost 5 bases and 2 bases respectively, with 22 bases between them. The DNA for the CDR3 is TGCAGTGCTGAAGAGGGCGCGACGCAGGGAGGCAATCAGCCCCAGCATTTT. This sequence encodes CSAEEGATQGGNQPQHF.

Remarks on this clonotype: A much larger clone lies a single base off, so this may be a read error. This chain's CDR3 is CASRVKIATVMQDTQYF. The CDR3 bases are TGTGCCAGCAGAGTAAAGATAGCTACAGTCATGCAAGATACGCAGTATTTT. The rearrangement uses TRBV21-1 and TRBJ2-3. TRBV21-1 is labeled a pseudogene. There are 17 residues in the CDR3.